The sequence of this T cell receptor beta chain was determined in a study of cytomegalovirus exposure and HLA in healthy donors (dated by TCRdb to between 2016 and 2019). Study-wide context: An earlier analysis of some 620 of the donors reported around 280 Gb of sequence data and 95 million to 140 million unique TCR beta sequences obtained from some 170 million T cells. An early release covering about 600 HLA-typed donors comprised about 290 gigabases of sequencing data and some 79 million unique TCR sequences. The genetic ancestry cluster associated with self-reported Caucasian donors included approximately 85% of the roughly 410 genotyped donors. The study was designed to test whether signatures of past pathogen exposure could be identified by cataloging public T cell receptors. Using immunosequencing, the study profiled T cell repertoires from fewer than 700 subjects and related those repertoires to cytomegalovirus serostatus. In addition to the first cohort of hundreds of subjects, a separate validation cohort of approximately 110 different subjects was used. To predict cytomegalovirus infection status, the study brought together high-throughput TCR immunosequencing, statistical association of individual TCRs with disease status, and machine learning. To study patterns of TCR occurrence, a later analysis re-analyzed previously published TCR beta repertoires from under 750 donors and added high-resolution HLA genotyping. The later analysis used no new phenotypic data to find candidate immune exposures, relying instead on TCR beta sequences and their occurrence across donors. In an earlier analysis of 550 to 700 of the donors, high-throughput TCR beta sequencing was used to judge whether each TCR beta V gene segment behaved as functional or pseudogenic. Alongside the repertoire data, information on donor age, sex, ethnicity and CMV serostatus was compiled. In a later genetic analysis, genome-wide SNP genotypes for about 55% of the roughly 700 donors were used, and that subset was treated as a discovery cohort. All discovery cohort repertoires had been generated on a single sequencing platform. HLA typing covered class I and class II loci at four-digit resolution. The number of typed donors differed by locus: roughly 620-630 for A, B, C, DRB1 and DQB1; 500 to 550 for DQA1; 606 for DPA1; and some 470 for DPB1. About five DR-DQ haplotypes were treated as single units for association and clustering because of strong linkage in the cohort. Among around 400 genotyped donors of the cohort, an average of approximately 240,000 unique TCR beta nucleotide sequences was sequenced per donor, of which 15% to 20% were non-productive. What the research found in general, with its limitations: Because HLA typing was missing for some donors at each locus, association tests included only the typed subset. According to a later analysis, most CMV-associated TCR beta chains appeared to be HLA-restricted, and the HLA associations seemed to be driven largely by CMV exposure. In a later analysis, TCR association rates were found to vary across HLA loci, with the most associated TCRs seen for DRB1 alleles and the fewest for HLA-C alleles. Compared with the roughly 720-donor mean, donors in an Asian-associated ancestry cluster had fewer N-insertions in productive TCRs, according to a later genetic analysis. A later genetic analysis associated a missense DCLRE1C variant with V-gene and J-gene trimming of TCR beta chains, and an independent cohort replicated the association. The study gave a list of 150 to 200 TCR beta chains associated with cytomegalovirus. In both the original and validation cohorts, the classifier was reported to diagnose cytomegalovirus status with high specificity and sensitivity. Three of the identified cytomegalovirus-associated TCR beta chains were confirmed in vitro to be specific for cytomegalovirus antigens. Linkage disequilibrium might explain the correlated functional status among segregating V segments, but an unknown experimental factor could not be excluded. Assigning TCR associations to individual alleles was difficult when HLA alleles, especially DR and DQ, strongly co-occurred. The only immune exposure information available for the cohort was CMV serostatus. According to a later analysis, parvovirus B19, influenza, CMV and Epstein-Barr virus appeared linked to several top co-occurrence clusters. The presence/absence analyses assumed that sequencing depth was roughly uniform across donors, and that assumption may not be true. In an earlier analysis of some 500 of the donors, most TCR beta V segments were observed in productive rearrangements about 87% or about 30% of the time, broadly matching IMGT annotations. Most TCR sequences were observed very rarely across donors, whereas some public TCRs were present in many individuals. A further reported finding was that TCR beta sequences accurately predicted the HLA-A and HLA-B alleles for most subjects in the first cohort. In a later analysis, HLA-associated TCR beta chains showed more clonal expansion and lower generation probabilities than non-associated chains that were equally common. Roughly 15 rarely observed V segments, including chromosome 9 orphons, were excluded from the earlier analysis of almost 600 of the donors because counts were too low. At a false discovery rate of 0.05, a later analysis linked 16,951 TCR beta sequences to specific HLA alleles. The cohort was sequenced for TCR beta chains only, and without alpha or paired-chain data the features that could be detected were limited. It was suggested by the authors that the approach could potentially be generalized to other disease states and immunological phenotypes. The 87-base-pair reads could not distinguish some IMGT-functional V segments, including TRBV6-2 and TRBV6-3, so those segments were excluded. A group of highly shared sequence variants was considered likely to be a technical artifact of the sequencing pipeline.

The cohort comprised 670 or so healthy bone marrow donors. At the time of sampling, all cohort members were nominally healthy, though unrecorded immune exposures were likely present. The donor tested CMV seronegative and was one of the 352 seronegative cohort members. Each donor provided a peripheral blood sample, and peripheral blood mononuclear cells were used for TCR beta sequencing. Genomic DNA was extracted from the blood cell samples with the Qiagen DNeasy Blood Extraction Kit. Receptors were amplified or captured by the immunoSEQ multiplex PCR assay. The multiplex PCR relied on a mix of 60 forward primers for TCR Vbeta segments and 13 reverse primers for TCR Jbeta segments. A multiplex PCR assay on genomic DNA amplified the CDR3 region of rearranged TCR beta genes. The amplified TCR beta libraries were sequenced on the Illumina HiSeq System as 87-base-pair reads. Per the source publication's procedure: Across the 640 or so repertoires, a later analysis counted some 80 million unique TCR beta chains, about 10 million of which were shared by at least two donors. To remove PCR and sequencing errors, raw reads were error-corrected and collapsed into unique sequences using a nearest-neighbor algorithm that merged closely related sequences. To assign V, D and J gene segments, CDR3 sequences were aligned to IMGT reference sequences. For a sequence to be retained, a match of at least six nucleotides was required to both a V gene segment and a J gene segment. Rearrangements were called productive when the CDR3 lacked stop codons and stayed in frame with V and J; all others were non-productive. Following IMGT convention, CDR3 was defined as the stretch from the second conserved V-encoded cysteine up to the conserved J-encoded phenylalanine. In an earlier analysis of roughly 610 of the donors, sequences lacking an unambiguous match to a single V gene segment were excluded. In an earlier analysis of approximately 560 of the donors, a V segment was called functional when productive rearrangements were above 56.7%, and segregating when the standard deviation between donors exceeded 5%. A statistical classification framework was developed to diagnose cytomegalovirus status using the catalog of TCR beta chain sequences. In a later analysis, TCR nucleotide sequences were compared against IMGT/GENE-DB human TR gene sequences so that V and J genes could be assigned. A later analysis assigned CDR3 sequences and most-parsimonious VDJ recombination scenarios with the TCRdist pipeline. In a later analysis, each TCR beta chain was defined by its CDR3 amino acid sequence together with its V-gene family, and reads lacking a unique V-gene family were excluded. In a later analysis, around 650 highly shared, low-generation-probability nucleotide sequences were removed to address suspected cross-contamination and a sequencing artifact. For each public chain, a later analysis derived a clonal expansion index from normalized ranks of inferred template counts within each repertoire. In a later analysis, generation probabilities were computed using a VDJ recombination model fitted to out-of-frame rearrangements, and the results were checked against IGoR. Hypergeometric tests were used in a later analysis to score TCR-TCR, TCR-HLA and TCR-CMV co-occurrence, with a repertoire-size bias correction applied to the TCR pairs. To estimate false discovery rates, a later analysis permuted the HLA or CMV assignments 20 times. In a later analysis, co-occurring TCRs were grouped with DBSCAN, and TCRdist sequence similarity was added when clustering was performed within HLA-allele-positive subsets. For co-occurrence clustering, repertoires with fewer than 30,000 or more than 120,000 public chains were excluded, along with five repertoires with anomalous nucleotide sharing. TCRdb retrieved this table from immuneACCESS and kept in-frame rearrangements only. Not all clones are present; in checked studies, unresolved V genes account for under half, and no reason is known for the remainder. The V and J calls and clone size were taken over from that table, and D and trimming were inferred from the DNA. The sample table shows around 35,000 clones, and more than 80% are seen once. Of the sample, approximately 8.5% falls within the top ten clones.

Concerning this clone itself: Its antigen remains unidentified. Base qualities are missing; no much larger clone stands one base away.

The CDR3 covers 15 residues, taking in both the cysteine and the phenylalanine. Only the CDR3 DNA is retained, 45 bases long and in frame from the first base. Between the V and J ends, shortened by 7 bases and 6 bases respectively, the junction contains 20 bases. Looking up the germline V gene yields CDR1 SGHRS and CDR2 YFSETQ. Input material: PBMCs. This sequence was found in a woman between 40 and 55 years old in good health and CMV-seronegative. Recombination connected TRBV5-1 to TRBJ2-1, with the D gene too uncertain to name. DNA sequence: TGCGCCAGCGAAAGACACGGTCAAGGCCTCAATGAGCAGTTCTTC. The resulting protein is CASERHGQGLNEQFF.